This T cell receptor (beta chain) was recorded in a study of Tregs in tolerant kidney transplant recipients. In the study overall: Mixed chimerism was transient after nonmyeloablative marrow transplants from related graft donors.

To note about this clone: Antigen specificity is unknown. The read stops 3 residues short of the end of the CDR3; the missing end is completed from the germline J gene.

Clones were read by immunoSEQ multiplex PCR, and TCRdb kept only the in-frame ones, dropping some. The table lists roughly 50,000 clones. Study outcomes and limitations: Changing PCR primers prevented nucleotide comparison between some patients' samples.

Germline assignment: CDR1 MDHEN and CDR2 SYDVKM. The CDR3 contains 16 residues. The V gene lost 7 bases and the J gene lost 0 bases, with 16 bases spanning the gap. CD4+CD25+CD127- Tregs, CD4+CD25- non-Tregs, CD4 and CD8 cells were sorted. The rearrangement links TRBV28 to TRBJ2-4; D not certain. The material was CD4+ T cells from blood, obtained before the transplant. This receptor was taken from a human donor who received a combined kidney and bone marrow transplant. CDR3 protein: CASTPNYGLAKNIQYF. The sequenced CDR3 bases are TGTGCCAGCACCCCCAACTACGGCCTAGCCAAAAACATT.